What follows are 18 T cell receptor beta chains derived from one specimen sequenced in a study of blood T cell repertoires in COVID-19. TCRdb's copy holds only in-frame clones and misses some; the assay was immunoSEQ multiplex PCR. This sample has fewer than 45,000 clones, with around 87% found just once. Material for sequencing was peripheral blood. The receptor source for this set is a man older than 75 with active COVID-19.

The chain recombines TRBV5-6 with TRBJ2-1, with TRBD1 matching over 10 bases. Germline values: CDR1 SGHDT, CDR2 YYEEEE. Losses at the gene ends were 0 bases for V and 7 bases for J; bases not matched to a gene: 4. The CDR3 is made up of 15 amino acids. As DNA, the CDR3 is TGTGCCAGCAGCTTGGTCCCGGGACAGGGGAATGAGCAGTTCTTC. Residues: CASSLVPGQGNEQFF.

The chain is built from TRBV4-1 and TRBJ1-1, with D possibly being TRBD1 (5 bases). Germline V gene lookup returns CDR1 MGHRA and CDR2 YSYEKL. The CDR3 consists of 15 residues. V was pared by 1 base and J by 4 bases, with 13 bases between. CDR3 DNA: TGCGCCAGCAGCCAAGTACGGGCTAGGGGCACTGAAGCTTTCTTT. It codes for CASSQVRARGTEAFF.

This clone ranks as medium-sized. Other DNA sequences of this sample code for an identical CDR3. The CDR3 region is CASSQAGSSYEQYF. CDR3 in DNA: TGTGCCAGCAGCCAAGCTGGCAGCTCCTACGAGCAGTACTTC. The rearrangement joins TRBV3-1 (or the pseudogene TRBV3-2) to TRBJ2-7; D remains unclear. V gave up 1 base and J gave up 0 bases, with 7 bases separating them. The germline gives CDR1 LGHDT, CDR2 YNNKEL (reference sequence). The CDR3 is made up of 14 amino acids.

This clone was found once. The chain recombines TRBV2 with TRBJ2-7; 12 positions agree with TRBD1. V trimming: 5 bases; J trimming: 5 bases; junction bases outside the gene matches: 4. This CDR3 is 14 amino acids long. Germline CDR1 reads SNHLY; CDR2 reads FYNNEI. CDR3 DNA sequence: TGTGCCAGCAGTAAGGGACAGGGGGCTAACGAGCAGTACTTC. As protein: CASSKGQGANEQYF.

The CDR3 region is CASSIGEGQPQHF. DNA for the CDR3: TGTGCCAGTAGTATAGGAGAGGGACAGCCCCAGCATTTT. This chain links TRBV19 with TRBJ1-5; D unresolved. CDR1 is LNHDA and CDR2 is SQIVND in the germline V gene (reference sequence). V was trimmed by 1 base and J by 7 bases, leaving 8 bases between them. The length of the CDR3 is 13 residues.

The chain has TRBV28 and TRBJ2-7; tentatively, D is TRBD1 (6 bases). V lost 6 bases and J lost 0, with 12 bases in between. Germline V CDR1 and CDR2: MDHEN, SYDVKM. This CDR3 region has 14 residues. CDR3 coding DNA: TGTGCCAGCAGCTCCGGGACAAACTCCTACGAGCAGTACTTC. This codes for CASSSGTNSYEQYF.

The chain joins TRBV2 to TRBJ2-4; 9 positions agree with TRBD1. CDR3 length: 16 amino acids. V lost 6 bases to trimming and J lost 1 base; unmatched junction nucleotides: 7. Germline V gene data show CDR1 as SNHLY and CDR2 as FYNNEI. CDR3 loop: CASRVSDRGAKNIQYF. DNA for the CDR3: TGTGCCAGCAGGGTATCGGACAGGGGCGCCAAAAACATTCAGTACTTC.

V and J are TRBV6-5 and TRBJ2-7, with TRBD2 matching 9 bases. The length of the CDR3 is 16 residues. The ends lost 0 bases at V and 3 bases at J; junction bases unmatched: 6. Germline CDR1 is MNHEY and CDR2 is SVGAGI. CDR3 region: CASSYSLLAGNYEQYF. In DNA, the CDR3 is TGTGCCAGCAGTTACTCGCTCCTAGCGGGAAACTACGAGCAGTACTTC.

CDR3 amino acids: CASSPPGQGAYEQYF. CDR3 in DNA: TGTGCCAGCTCACCACCGGGACAGGGGGCTTACGAGCAGTACTTC. This sequence joins TRBV18 and TRBJ2-7, with 12 bases fitting TRBD1. The CDR3 has 15 amino acids. The V and J ends lost 0 bases and 4 bases, in that order; junction bases with no gene match: 1. Germline CDR1 is KGHSH and CDR2 is LQKENI.

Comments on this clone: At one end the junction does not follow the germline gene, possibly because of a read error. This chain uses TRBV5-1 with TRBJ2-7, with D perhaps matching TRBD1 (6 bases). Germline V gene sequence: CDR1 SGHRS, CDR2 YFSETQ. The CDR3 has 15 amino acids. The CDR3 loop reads CASRLDGTSSYEQYF. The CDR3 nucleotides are TGCGCCAGCAGATTGGACGGGACATCGTCCTACGAGCAGTACTTC.

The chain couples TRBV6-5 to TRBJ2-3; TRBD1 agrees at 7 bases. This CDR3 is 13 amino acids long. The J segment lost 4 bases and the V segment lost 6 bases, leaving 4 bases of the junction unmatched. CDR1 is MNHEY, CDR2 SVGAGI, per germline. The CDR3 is CASSSQGADTQYF. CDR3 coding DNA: TGTGCCAGCAGCTCGCAGGGGGCAGATACGCAGTATTTT.

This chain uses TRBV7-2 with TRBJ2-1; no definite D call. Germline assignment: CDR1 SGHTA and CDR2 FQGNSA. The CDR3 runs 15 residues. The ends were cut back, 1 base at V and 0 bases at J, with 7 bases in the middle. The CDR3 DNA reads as TGTGCCAGCAGCTTAGATAGATACTCCTACAATGAGCAGTTCTTC. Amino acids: CASSLDRYSYNEQFF.

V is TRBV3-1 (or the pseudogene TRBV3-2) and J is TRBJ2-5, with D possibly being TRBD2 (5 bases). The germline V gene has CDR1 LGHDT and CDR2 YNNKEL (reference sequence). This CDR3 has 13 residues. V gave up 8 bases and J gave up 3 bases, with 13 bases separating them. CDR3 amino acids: CASALRGKETQYF. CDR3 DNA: TGTGCCAGCGCCTTACGGGGAAAAGAGACCCAGTACTTC.

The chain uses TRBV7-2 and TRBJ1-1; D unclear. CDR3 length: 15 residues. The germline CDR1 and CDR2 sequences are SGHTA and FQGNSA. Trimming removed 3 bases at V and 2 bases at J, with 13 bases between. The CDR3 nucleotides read TGTGCCAGCAGCTTGAGTCGTTCCGCTAACACTGAAGCTTTCTTT. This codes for CASSLSRSANTEAFF.

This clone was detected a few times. CDR3 DNA sequence: TGTGCCAGTAAAGGGGGACCCATGGGGGATACGCAGTATTTT. Protein product: CASKGGPMGDTQYF. The rearrangement links TRBV19 to TRBJ2-3; TRBD1 might be the D (6 bases). V was pared by 7 bases and J by 6 bases, with 17 bases between. This CDR3 has 14 amino acids. CDR1 is LNHDA, CDR2 SQIVND, per germline (reference sequence).

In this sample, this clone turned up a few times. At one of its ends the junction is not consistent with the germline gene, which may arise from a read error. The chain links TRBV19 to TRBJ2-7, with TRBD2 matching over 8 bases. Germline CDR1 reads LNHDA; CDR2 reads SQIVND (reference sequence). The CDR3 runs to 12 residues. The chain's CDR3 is CARGRPGTRFDF. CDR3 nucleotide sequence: TGTGCCAGGGGCAGACCTGGGACTAGATTTGACTTC.

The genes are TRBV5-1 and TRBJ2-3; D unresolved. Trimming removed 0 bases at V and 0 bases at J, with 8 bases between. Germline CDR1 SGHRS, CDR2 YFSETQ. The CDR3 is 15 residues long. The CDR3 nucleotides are TGCGCCAGCAGCTTGGACACCCCTAGCACAGATACGCAGTATTTT. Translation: CASSLDTPSTDTQYF.

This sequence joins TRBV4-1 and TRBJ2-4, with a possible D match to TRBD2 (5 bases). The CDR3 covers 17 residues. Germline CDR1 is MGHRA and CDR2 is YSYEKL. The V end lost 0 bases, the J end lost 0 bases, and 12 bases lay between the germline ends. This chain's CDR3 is CASSQDPGSLAKNIQYF. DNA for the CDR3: TGCGCCAGCAGCCAAGACCCGGGGTCCCTAGCCAAAAACATTCAGTACTTC.